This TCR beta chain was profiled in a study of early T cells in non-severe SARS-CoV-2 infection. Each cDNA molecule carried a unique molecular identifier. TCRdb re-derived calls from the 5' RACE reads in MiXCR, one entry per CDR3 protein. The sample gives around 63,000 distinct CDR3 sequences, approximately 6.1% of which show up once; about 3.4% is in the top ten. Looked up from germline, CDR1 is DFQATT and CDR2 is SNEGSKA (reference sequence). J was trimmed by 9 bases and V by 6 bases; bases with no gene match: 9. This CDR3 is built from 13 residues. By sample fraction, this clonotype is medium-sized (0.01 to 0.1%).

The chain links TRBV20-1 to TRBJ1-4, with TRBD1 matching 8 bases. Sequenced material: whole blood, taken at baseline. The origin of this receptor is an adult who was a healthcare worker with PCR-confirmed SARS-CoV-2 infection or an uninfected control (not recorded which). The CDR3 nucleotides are TGCAGTGCCCCCGACAGGGGAGGGAAAAAACTGTTTTTT. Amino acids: CSAPDRGGKKLFF.